Listed below are T cell receptor beta chains from one sample, sequenced in a study of blood T cell repertoires in COVID-19. TCRdb's copy holds only in-frame clones and misses some; the assay was immunoSEQ multiplex PCR. The sample has 130,000 to 150,000 clones, 70% to 90% seen once. Sequencing was done on a sample of peripheral blood. These TCRs come from a human donor with acute or convalescent COVID-19. The donor label of this sample is uncertain. Each CDR3 is given with its conserved first and last residue. The D gene is left open where the match is weak. Clone size is shown for a subset of rows, as once, few, many or a class of expanded clone.

j_gene | v_gene | d_gene | abundance | CDR3aa | CDR3nt
TRBJ2-1 | TRBV5-4 | . | . | CASSLGRAADEQFF | TGTGCCAGCAGCTTGGGACGGGCAGCGGATGAGCAGTTCTTC
TRBJ2-1 | TRBV12-5 | . | . | CASGLASATPYNEQFF | TGTGCTAGTGGTTTGGCAAGCGCAACCCCCTACAATGAGCAGTTCTTC
TRBJ1-2 | TRBV19 | . | . | CASSGWGDYGYTF | TGTGCCAGTAGTGGGTGGGGGGATTATGGCTACACCTTC
TRBJ1-4 | TRBV6-5 | TRBD1 | . | CASTPGGLNEKLFF | TGTGCCAGTACCCCAGGGGGCCTTAATGAAAAACTGTTTTTT
TRBJ2-7 | TRBV5-6 | TRBD1 | . | CASSLTGGSEQYF | TGTGCCAGCAGCTTGACAGGGGGTTCCGAGCAGTACTTC
TRBJ1-3 | TRBV5-4 | . | once | CASRPDRGAGNTIYF | TGTGCCAGCAGACCAGATCGGGGGGCTGGAAACACCATATATTTT
TRBJ1-5 | TRBV30 | . | few | CAWSTDLGSNQPQHF | TGTGCCTGGAGTACCGATCTAGGAAGCAATCAGCCCCAGCATTTT
TRBJ1-1 | TRBV27 | . | . | CASSLTSVFAEAFF | TGTGCCAGCAGTTTAACTTCGGTTTTCGCTGAAGCTTTCTTT
TRBJ1-2 | TRBV3-1/TRBV3-2 | . | . | CASRPTTMSNYGYTF | TGTGCCAGCAGACCAACGACAATGTCTAACTATGGCTACACCTTC
TRBJ1-3 | TRBV5-1 | TRBD1 | . | CASSSGTGAHSGNTIYF | TGCGCCAGCAGCTCAGGGACAGGAGCCCACTCTGGAAACACCATATATTTT
TRBJ1-3 | TRBV5-5 | TRBD1 | few | CASSFGTDSGNTIYF | TGTGCCAGCAGCTTCGGGACAGACTCTGGAAACACCATATATTTT
TRBJ1-1 | TRBV7-6 | TRBD1 | once | CASSLVPGQGPKNTEAFF | TGTGCCAGCAGCTTAGTCCCGGGACAGGGGCCCAAGAACACTGAAGCTTTCTTT
TRBJ1-2 | TRBV3-1/TRBV3-2 | TRBD1 | . | CASSQELPGGYGYTF | TGTGCCAGCAGCCAAGAACTCCCAGGGGGATATGGCTACACCTTC
TRBJ2-5 | TRBV7-8 | TRBD2 | . | CASSWPGGLAKETQYF | TGTGCCAGCAGCTGGCCCGGAGGACTAGCGAAAGAGACCCAGTACTTC
TRBJ1-6 | TRBV7-2 | TRBD1 | few | CASRSTGAGNSPLHF | TGTGCCAGCAGGTCAACAGGGGCAGGGAATTCACCCCTCCACTTT
TRBJ1-6 | TRBV30 | . | . | CAWRSSDRSKGVSPLHF | TGTGCCTGGAGGTCGTCGGACCGAAGTAAAGGGGTATCACCCCTCCACTTT
TRBJ1-2 | TRBV9 | . | . | CASSNSNREFYGYTF | TGTGCCAGCAGCAACTCGAACAGGGAATTCTATGGCTACACCTTC
TRBJ1-4 | TRBV9 | . | . | CASSLSSATNEKLFF | TGTGCCAGCAGCCTCTCCAGTGCAACTAATGAAAAACTGTTTTTT
TRBJ2-2 | TRBV7-7 | TRBD2 | . | CASSQVGGPTTGELFF | TGTGCTAGCAGCCAGGTGGGAGGGCCCACCACCGGGGAGCTGTTTTTT
TRBJ1-3 | TRBV7-3 | . | . | CASSLNGGGFGGNTIYF | TGTGCCAGCAGCTTAAACGGTGGAGGGTTTGGTGGAAACACCATATATTTT
TRBJ1-1 | TRBV6-5 | TRBD1 | . | CASSQDRGGVTEAFF | TGTGCCAGCAGTCAGGACAGGGGTGGGGTGACTGAAGCTTTCTTT
TRBJ1-6 | TRBV6-6 | TRBD1 | . | CASSYVGGDSPLHF | TGTGCCAGCAGTTACGTAGGGGGCGATTCACCCCTCCACTTT
TRBJ1-4 | TRBV5-1 | . | once | CASSLAQGREKLFF | TGCGCCAGCAGCTTAGCACAGGGCCGCGAAAAACTGTTTTTT
TRBJ2-1 | TRBV19 | TRBD2 | . | CASSPIAGASEQFF | TGTGCCAGTAGTCCGATAGCGGGAGCTAGTGAGCAGTTCTTC
TRBJ1-1 | TRBV6-5 | TRBD1 | . | CASSTRTGSEAFF | TGTGCCAGCAGTACCCGGACAGGGAGTGAAGCTTTCTTT
TRBJ2-1 | TRBV19 | . | once | CASSSGRGSYNEQFF | TGTGCCAGTAGTTCTGGGCGGGGCTCCTACAATGAGCAGTTCTTC
TRBJ2-3 | TRBV27 | TRBD2 | . | CASSRWAGEPDTQYF | TGTGCCAGCAGTCGATGGGCGGGGGAGCCAGATACGCAGTATTTT
TRBJ2-3 | TRBV6-2/TRBV6-3 | TRBD2 | . | CASSSRLAQTDTQYF | TGTGCCAGCAGTTCCCGACTAGCTCAGACAGATACGCAGTATTTT
TRBJ2-2 | TRBV5-1 | . | . | CASSEEAGNTGELFF | TGCGCCAGCAGCGAGGAGGCAGGGAACACCGGGGAGCTGTTTTTT
TRBJ2-7 | TRBV7-9 | . | . | CASSLSTGKHEQYF | TGTGCCAGCAGCTTGAGCACAGGCAAACACGAGCAGTACTTC
TRBJ2-3 | TRBV18 | TRBD1 | . | CASSPLTGGATDTQYF | TGTGCCAGCTCACCCCTGACAGGGGGCGCGACAGATACGCAGTATTTT
TRBJ1-2 | TRBV21-1 | . | . | CASSKACRQANYGYTF | TGTGCCAGCAGCAAAGCGTGCAGGCAGGCTAACTATGGCTACACCTTC
TRBJ1-2 | TRBV6-6 | . | . | CASSYTGLAYGYTF | TGTGCCAGCAGTTATACAGGGTTGGCCTATGGCTACACCTTC
TRBJ2-1 | TRBV10-3 | TRBD2 | once | CAISERDTSGGHNEQFF | TGTGCCATCAGTGAGAGAGACACTAGCGGGGGGCACAATGAGCAGTTCTTC
TRBJ1-1 | TRBV4-1 | . | few | CASSQGGQKNTEAFF | TGCGCCAGCAGCCAAGGGGGACAAAAGAACACTGAAGCTTTCTTT
TRBJ1-2 | TRBV4-3 | TRBD1 | . | CASSQDQDRPLHDYTF | TGCGCCAGCAGCCAAGATCAGGACAGGCCCCTTCATGACTACACCTTC
TRBJ1-2 | TRBV7-9 | . | . | CASSLGGLQYGYTF | TGTGCCAGCAGCTTAGGAGGGCTTCAGTATGGCTACACCTTC
TRBJ1-2 | TRBV19 | . | . | CASTRNGGHTF | TGTGCCAGTACAAGGAATGGCGGGCACACCTTC
TRBJ2-7 | TRBV28 | TRBD2 | few | CASNPSGGGQSREQYF | TGTGCCAGCAATCCCTCCGGCGGGGGGCAATCGAGGGAGCAGTACTTC
TRBJ1-2 | TRBV4-3 | TRBD1 | once | CASSQDGTGGSYGYTF | TGCGCCAGCAGCCAAGATGGGACAGGGGGCAGCTATGGCTACACCTTC
TRBJ2-2 | TRBV7-3 | TRBD1 | . | CASSSNRGHGELFF | TGTGCCAGCAGCTCCAACAGGGGCCACGGGGAGCTGTTTTTT
TRBJ2-3 | TRBV7-3 | . | . | CASSLFTASATQYF | TGTGCCAGCAGCTTATTCACGGCGAGCGCTACGCAGTATTTT
TRBJ2-7 | TRBV18 | TRBD1 | . | CASHRDRVNPYEQYF | TGTGCCAGCCACCGGGACAGGGTGAACCCCTACGAGCAGTACTTC
TRBJ2-1 | TRBV6-2/TRBV6-3 | TRBD2 | . | CASSYSWRGTYNEQFF | TGTGCCAGCAGTTACAGTTGGCGGGGGACCTACAATGAGCAGTTCTTC
TRBJ1-1 | TRBV7-9 | . | few | CASSFFKGRGTEAFF | TGTGCCAGCAGCTTCTTTAAAGGGAGGGGCACTGAAGCTTTCTTT
TRBJ1-2 | TRBV11-2 | TRBD1 | once | CASSPTGVDGYTF | TGTGCCAGCAGCCCGACAGGGGTCGATGGCTACACCTTC
TRBJ2-1 | TRBV2 | TRBD2 | . | CASSPIAGGGNEQFF | TGTGCCAGCAGTCCAATAGCGGGAGGTGGCAATGAGCAGTTCTTC
TRBJ2-1 | TRBV7-2 | . | once | CASSLEGVRKQFF | TGTGCCAGCAGCTTAGAAGGGGTACGGAAGCAGTTCTTC
TRBJ1-3 | TRBV9 | TRBD1 | . | CASSTGQGAIINTIYF | TGTGCCAGCAGCACCGGACAGGGGGCAATAATTAACACCATATATTTT
TRBJ1-1 | TRBV7-9 | . | . | CASKTITESEAFF | TGTGCCAGCAAAACTATTACGGAGTCTGAAGCTTTCTTT